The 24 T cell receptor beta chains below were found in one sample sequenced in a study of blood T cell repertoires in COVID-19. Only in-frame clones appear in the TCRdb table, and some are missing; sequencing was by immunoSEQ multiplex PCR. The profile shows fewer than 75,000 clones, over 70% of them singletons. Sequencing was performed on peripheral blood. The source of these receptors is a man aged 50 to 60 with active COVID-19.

CDR3 in amino acids: CASSVGPNTDTQYF. CDR3 bases: TGTGCCAGCAGCGTAGGTCCTAACACAGATACGCAGTATTTT. The gene calls are TRBV9 and TRBJ2-3; unclear D gene. V lost 0 bases to trimming and J lost 2 bases, with 7 bases between them. Per the germline V gene, CDR1 is SGDLS and CDR2 is YYNGEE. The CDR3 covers 14 residues.

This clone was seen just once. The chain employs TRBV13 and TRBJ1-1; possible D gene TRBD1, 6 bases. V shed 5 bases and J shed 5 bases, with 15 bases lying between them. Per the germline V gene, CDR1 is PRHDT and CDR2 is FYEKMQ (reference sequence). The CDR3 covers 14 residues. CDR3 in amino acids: CASSRPRGGTEAFF. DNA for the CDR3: TGTGCCAGCAGCCGACCCAGGGGAGGGACTGAAGCTTTCTTT.

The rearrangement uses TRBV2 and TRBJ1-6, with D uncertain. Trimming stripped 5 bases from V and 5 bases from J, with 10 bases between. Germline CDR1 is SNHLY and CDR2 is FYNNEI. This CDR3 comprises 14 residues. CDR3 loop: CASSTGLDNSPLHF. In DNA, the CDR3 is TGTGCCAGCAGTACCGGGTTGGATAATTCACCCCTCCACTTT.

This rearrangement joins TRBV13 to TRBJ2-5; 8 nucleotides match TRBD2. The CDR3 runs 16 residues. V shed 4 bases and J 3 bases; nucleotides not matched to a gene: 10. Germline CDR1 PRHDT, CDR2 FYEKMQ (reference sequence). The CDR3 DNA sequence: TGTGCCAGCAGCTCAGGGGCCGGGACTAGGGAAGAGACCCAGTACTTC. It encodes CASSSGAGTREETQYF.

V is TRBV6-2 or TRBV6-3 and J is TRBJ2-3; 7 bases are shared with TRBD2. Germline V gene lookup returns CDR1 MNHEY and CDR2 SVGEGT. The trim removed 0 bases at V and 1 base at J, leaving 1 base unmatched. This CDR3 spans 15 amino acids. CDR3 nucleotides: TGTGCCAGCAGTTACTCGACTAGCCGCACAGATACGCAGTATTTT. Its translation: CASSYSTSRTDTQYF.

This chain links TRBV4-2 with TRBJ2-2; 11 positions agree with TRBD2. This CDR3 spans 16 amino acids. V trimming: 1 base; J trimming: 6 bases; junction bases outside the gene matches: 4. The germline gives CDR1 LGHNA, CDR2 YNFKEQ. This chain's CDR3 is CASSQGVAGGAGELFF. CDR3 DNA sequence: TGTGCCAGCAGCCAAGGGGTAGCGGGAGGGGCCGGGGAGCTGTTTTTT.

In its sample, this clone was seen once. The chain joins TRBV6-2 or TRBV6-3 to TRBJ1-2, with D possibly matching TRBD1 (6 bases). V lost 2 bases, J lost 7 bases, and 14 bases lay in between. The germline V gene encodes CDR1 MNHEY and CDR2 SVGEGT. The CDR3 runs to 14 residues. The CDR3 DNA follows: TGTGCCAGCAGTTACCTGGACAGCATGCGTGGCTACACCTTC. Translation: CASSYLDSMRGYTF.

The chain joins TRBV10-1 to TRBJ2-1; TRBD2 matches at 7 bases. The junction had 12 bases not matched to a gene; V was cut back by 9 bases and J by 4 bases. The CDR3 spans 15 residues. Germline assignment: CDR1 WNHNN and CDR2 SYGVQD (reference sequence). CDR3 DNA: TGCGCCAGAACCATCGGGCTAGCGGAATACAATGAGCAGTTCTTC. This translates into CARTIGLAEYNEQFF.

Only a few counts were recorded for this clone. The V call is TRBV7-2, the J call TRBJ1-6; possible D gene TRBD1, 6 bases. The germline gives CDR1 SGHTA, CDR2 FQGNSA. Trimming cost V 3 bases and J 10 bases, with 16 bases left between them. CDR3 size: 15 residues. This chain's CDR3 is CASSFSQGFLSPLHF. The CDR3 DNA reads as TGTGCCAGCAGCTTTTCACAGGGATTTTTGTCACCCCTCCACTTT.

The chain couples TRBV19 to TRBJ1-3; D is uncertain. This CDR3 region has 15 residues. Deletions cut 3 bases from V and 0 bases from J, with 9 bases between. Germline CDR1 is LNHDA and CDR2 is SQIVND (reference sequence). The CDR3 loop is CASSIGSISGNTIYF. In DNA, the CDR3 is TGTGCCAGTAGTATCGGGAGTATCTCTGGAAACACCATATATTTT.

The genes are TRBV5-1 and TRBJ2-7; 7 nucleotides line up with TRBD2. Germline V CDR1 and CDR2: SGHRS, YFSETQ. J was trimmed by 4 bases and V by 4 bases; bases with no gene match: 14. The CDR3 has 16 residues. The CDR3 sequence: CASSLVGGRGMYEQYF. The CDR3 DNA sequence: TGCGCCAGCAGCCTAGTGGGCGGGAGAGGAATGTACGAGCAGTACTTC.

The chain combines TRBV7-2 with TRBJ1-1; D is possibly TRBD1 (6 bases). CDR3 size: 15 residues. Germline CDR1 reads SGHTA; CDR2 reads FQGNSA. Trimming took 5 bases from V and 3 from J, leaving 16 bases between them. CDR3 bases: TGTGCCAGCAGCCGCGACGGACAGAGGTACACTGAAGCTTTCTTT. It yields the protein CASSRDGQRYTEAFF.

The CDR3 sequence: CASRSGRIGQQETQYF. CDR3 nucleotides: TGTGCAAGTCGCTCCGGGAGGATTGGGCAGCAAGAGACCCAGTACTTC. This chain uses TRBV12-2 with TRBJ2-5; TRBD2 was called by the table and not checked on the DNA. TRBV12-2 is a known pseudogene. The length of the CDR3 is 16 residues.

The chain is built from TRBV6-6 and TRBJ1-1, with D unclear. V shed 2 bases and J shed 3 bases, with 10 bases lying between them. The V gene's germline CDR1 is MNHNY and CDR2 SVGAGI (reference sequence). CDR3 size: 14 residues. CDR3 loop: CASSYLGGDTEAFF. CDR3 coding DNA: TGTGCCAGCAGTTACCTTGGCGGGGACACTGAAGCTTTCTTT.

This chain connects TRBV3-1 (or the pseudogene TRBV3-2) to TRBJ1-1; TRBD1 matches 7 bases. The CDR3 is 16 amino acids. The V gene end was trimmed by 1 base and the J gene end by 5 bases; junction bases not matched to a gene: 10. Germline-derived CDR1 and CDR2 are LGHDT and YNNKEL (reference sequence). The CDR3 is CASSQADYRGSTEAFF. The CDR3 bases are TGTGCCAGCAGCCAAGCCGACTACAGGGGTTCTACTGAAGCTTTCTTT.

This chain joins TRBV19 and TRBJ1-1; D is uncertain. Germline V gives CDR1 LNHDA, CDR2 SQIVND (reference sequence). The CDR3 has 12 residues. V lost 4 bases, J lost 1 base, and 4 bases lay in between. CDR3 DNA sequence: TGTGCCAGTAGTACGGGGAACACTGAAGCTTTCTTT. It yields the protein CASSTGNTEAFF.

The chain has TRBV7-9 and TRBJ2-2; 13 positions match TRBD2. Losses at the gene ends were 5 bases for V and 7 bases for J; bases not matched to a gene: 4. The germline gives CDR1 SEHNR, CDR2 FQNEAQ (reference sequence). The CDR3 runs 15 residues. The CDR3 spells CASSRTSGRNGELFF. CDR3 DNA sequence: TGTGCCAGCAGCCGGACTAGCGGGAGAAACGGGGAGCTGTTTTTT.

The CDR3 DNA reads TGTGCCACCAGCAGGGACTTTAGGAGGGTTGGAAACACCATATATTTT. It yields the protein CATSRDFRRVGNTIYF. The chain recombines TRBV15 with TRBJ1-3; D uncertain. In germline, CDR1 is LNHNV, CDR2 YYDKDF (reference sequence). This CDR3 spans 16 amino acids. Deletions cut 3 bases from V and 3 bases from J, with 15 bases between.

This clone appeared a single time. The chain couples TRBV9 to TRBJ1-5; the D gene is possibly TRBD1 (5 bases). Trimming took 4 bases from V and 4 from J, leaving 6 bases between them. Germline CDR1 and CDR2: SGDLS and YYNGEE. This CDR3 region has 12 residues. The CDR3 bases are TGTGCCAGCAGCCGGGGGAATCAGCCCCAGCATTTT. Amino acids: CASSRGNQPQHF.

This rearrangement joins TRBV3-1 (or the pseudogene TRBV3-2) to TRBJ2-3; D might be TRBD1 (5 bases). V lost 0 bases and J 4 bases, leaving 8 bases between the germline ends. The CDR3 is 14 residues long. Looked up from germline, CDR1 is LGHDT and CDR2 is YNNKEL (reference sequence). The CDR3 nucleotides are TGTGCCAGCAGCCAAGACTGGGGCGCAGATACGCAGTATTTT. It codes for CASSQDWGADTQYF.

CDR3 sequence: CATSAERGISSSYNSPLHF. The CDR3, as DNA: TGTGCCACCAGTGCCGAACGGGGAATTTCGAGCTCCTATAATTCACCCCTCCACTTT. The chain employs TRBV24-1 and TRBJ1-6; D is uncertain. The CDR3 is made up of 19 amino acids. Looked up from germline, CDR1 is KGHDR and CDR2 is SFDVKD. With 5 bases removed from V and 0 bases from J, the gap between germline ends came to 19 bases.

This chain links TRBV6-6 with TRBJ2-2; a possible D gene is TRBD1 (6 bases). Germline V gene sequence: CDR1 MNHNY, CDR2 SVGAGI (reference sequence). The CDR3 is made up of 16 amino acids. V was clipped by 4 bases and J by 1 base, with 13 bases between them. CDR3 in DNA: TGTGCCAGCAGTTCAGGGGTCACTGGGAACACCGGGGAGCTGTTTTTT. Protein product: CASSSGVTGNTGELFF.

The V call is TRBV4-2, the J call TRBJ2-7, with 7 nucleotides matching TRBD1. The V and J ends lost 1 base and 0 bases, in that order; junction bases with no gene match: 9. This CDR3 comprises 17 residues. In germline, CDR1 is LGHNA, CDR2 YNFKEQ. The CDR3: CASSQVGVGQDSYEQYF. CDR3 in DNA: TGTGCCAGCAGCCAAGTTGGGGTCGGACAGGACTCCTACGAGCAGTACTTC.

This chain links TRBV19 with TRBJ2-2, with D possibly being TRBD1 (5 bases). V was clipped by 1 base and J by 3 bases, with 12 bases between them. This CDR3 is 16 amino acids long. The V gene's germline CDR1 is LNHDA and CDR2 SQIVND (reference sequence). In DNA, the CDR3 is TGTGCCAGTAGTATAGTAGGGGCACAGGACACCGGGGAGCTGTTTTTT. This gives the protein CASSIVGAQDTGELFF.